This TCR beta chain was sequenced in a study of cytomegalovirus exposure and HLA in healthy donors. Background on the study: HLA-typed donors contributed about 85 million unique TCRs, which were held in an early data release. Study findings and constraints: Among immune exposure information, only CMV serostatus was available.

Per the germline V gene, CDR1 is MNHEY and CDR2 is SMNVEV (reference sequence). CDR3 length equals 14 residues. Trimming stripped 3 bases from V and 3 bases from J, with 9 bases between. Vbeta (60) and Jbeta (13) primers were used in the PCR. Some clones are missing from TCRdb's copy, which holds only in-frame ones; the method was immunoSEQ multiplex PCR. Of around 65,000 clones in the sample, 60% to 80% are singletons; the top ten hold around 3%. As regards this clone: Its target is unknown.

The genes are TRBV27 and TRBJ1-3, with D possibly being TRBD1 (5 bases). The sample was PBMCs. This clonotype was sampled from a girl between 10 and 17 years old in good health and CMV-seropositive. Here the CDR3 reads CASSFQGNGNTIYF. The CDR3 DNA sequence: TGTGCCAGCAGTTTTCAGGGAAATGGAAACACCATATATTTT.